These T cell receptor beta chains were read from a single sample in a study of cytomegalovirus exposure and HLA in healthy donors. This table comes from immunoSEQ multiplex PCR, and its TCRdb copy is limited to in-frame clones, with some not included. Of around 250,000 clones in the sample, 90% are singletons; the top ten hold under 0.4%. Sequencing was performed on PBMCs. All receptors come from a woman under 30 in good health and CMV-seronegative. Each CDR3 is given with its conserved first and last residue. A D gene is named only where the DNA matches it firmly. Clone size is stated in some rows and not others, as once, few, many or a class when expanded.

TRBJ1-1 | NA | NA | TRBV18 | TGTGCCAGCTCACGAAACAGGGAGAACACTGAAGCTTTCTTT | CASSRNRENTEAFF
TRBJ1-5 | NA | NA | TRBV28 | TGTGCCAGCAGTTTGTACAATCAGCCCCAGCATTTT | CASSLYNQPQHF
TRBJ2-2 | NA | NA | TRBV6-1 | TGTGCCAGCAACAGGGGAGGTACCGGGGAGCTGTTTTTT | CASNRGGTGELFF
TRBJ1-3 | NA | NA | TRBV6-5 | TGTGCCAGCAGTTACTCGGCCGGGGAAAACACCATATATTTT | CASSYSAGENTIYF
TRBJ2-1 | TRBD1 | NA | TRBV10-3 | TGTGCCATCAGTGAGTCTATGGGGACAGGGGGGAGTGAGCAGTTCTTC | CAISESMGTGGSEQFF
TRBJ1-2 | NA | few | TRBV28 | TGTGCCAGCAGTTCCCTACGGGTCAGATATGGCTACACCTTC | CASSSLRVRYGYTF
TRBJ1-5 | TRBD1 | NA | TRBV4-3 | TGCGCCAGCAGCCAAGAACGGACAGGCGCGCCCCAGCATTTT | CASSQERTGAPQHF
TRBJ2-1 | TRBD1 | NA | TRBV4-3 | TGCGCCAGCAGCCAAGATCGGAGACAGGGAATTAGCAATGAGCAGTTCTTC | CASSQDRRQGISNEQFF
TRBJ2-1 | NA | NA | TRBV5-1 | TGCGCCAGCAGCCCTAAGGGGCCCTCCAATGAGCAGTTCTTC | CASSPKGPSNEQFF
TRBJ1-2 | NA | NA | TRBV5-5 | TGTGCCAGCAGCTTGGCGCCAGGGAATGGCTACACCTTC | CASSLAPGNGYTF
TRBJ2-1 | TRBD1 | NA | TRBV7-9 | TGTGCCAGCAGCTCGCCCGGGACAGGGTCATCATCCGAGCAGTTCTTC | CASSSPGTGSSSEQFF
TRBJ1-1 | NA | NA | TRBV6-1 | TGTGCCAGCAGTGGGCGGGCGGCTGAAAAAGCTTTCTTT | CASSGRAAEKAFF
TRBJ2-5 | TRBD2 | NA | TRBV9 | TGTGCCAGCACCGGAGGAGGCGGGGGGGCAGAGACCCAGTACTTC | CASTGGGGGAETQYF
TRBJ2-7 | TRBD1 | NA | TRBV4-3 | TGCGCCAGCAGCCAAGAAAAGACAGGGAACTACGAGCAGTACTTC | CASSQEKTGNYEQYF
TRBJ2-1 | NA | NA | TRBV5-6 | TGTGCCAGCAGCCCGGGACCAGGGGATGAGCAGTTCTTC | CASSPGPGDEQFF
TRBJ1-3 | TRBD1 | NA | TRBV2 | TGTGCCAGCACCTTAGCAGGGGGCGAGTCTGGAAACACCATATATTTT | CASTLAGGESGNTIYF
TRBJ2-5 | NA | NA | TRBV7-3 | TGTGCCAGCAGCAGACAGGAAAAAGAGACCCAGTACTTC | CASSRQEKETQYF
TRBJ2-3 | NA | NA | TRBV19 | TGTGCCAGTACCCTTTCACACACAGATACGCAGTATTTT | CASTLSHTDTQYF
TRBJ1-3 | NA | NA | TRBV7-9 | TGTGCCAGCAGCTTAGCGTTCAGGGCCGGATCTGGAAACACCATATATTTT | CASSLAFRAGSGNTIYF
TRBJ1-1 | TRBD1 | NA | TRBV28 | TGTGCCAGCTTGACAGGGGGCAACACTGAAGCTTTCTTT | CASLTGGNTEAFF
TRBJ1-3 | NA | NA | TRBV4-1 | TGCGCCAGCAGCCAAGCCTACTCTGGAAACACCATATATTTT | CASSQAYSGNTIYF
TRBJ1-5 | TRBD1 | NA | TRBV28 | TGTGCCAGCAGTTTAGGGGACAGGGAGAGTCAGCCCCAGCATTTT | CASSLGDRESQPQHF
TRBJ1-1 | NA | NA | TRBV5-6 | TGTGCCAGCAGCTTCGGGGTATTGTACACTGAAGCTTTCTTT | CASSFGVLYTEAFF
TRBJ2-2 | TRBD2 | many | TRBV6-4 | TGTGCCAGCAGTGACGGAGCGGGGGCTAGCGGGGAGCTGTTTTTT | CASSDGAGASGELFF
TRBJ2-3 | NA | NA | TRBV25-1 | TGTGCCAGCAGTCAGGAAGATCGGGGAGATACGCAGTATTTT | CASSQEDRGDTQYF
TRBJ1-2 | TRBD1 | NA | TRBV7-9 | TGTGCCAGCAGCGGAGCCAGGGGGTATGGCTACACCTTC | CASSGARGYGYTF
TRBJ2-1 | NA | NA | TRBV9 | TGTGCCAGCAGCGTAGAAGGCGGCGCTCCTGAGCAGTTCTTC | CASSVEGGAPEQFF
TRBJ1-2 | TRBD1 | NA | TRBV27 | TGTGCCAGCAGTTTACCGGGACAGGGCATATACTACACCTTC | CASSLPGQGIYYTF
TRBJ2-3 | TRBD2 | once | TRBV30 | TGTGCCTGGAGCCCACGACTAGCGGGGAGGAGGAATACGCAGTATTTT | CAWSPRLAGRRNTQYF
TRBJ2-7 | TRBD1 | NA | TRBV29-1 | TGCAGCGCCCCAGGTTGCCAGGGGGCTCGATCCTACGAGCAGTACTTC | CSAPGCQGARSYEQYF
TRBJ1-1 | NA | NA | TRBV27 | TGTGCCAGCACCTTGGGTGGGCCGTTCGCGATGAACACTGAAGCTTTCTTT | CASTLGGPFAMNTEAFF
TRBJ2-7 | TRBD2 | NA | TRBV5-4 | TGTGCCAGCAGCCCTAGCGGGGGCCACTACGAGCAGTACTTC | CASSPSGGHYEQYF
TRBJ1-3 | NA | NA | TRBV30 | TGTGCCTGGGGGGGCGGGGGGCCTGGAAACACCATATATTTT | CAWGGGGPGNTIYF
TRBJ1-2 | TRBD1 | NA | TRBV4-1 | TGCGCCAGCAGCCAGGGACAGGGAAATGGCTACACCTTC | CASSQGQGNGYTF
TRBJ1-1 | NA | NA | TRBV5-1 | TGCGCCAGCACAGGGGTGAACACTGAAGCTTTCTTT | CASTGVNTEAFF
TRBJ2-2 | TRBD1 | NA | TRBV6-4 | TGTGCCAGCAGTGGTGAGCCACAGGGGACCGGGGAGCTGTTTTTT | CASSGEPQGTGELFF
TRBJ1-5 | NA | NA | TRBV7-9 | TGTGCCAGCGGGATGGGAGGGGCGAAAAATCAGCCCCAGCATTTT | CASGMGGAKNQPQHF
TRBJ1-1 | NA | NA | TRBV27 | TGTGCCAGCAGTTTCCTATTGAACACTGAAGCTTTCTTT | CASSFLLNTEAFF
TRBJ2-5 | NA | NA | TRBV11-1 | TGTGCCAGCAGCCAACAGGAGTACCAAGAGACCCAGTACTTC | CASSQQEYQETQYF
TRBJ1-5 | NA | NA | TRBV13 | TGTGCCAGCAGCTTAAGTCGGACGGGCTGGAGGGGCAATCAGCCCCAGCATTTT | CASSLSRTGWRGNQPQHF